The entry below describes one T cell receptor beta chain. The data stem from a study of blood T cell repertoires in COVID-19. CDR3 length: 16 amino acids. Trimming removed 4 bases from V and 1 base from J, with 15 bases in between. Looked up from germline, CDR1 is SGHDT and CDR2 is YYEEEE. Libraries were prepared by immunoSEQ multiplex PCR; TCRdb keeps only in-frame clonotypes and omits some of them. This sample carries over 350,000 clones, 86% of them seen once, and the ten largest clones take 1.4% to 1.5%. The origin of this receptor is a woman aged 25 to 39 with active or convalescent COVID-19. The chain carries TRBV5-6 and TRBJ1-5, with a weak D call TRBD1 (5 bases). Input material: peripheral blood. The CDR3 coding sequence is TGTGCCAGCAGCCCAATGGCAGGGCGCAGCAATCAGCCCCAGCATTTT. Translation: CASSPMAGRSNQPQHF.